Each of the 28 T cell receptor beta chains below was sequenced from the same sample in a study of shared clonotypes between healthy human individuals. CD45RO-negative, CCR7-selected cells formed the naive CD8 fraction, which excluded terminally differentiated effector memory CD45RA+ cells. The data were produced by immunoSEQ multiplex PCR, yet TCRdb's version contains in-frame clones alone and is incomplete. There are more than 2 million clones in the sample; over 85% occur only once, and about 1.7% lies in the top ten. Material: naive CD8+ T cells from PBMCs. The receptors were gathered from a man between 18 and 29 years old in good health. Some clones in this sample may be carry-over from other donors' samples.

The chain is built from TRBV28 and TRBJ1-3; the match to TRBD1 covers 8 bases. Germline values: CDR1 MDHEN, CDR2 SYDVKM. Unmatched junction bases numbered 6, after V lost 6 bases and J lost 8 bases. The CDR3 spans 13 residues. The CDR3 reads CASSLGQGYTIYF. The CDR3 DNA follows: TGTGCCAGCAGCCTCGGACAGGGTTACACCATATATTTT.

This chain links TRBV7-9 with TRBJ2-7; D is possibly TRBD1 (6 bases). Per germline, CDR1 SEHNR and CDR2 FQNEAQ (reference sequence). The CDR3 contains 16 residues. V was trimmed by 7 bases and J by 3 bases, leaving 22 bases between them. CDR3 protein: CASIPTSGTPDYEQYF. As DNA, the CDR3 is TGTGCCAGCATCCCGACCTCCGGGACACCAGACTACGAGCAGTACTTC.

This sequence joins TRBV2 and TRBJ2-3; possible D gene TRBD2, 5 bases. The germline V and J ends were trimmed by 6 bases and 4 bases, with 17 bases remaining between them. The CDR3 is 15 amino acids. Germline lookup yields CDR1 SNHLY and CDR2 FYNNEI. The CDR3 region has the DNA TGTGCCAGCAGCGGGGATGGTGTGTGGGCAGATACGCAGTATTTT. This translates into CASSGDGVWADTQYF.

The J gene is TRBJ2-7, the V gene TRBV7-9; 10 bases fit TRBD1. V shed 5 bases, J shed 2 bases, and the junction held 9 bases outside the gene matches. Germline CDR1 and CDR2: SEHNR and FQNEAQ (reference sequence). This CDR3 is 16 amino acids long. The CDR3 bases are TGTGCCAGCAGCCGACCGGGACAGGGGAGGCCCTACGAGCAGTACTTC. Translated, it gives CASSRPGQGRPYEQYF.

Of note for this clone: It may be a read error: a sequence one base away is much more abundant. This CDR3 is also generated by other DNA sequences in the sample. V usage is TRBV5-6 and J usage is TRBJ2-7, with 7 bases matching TRBD1. Germline V gene data show CDR1 as SGHDT and CDR2 as YYEEEE. Trimming took 5 bases from V and 0 from J; bases not matched to a gene: 2. CDR3 length: 13 residues. CDR3 residues: CASSWDSSYEQYF. The CDR3, as DNA: TGTGCCAGCAGTTGGGACAGCTCCTACGAGCAGTACTTC.

The chain couples TRBV27 to TRBJ2-1, with D perhaps given as TRBD1 or TRBD2 (5 bases each). V was pared by 0 bases and J by 2 bases, with 11 bases between. The germline gives CDR1 MNHEY, CDR2 SMNVEV (reference sequence). The CDR3 has 16 amino acids. This CDR3 reads CASSLSRGTPYNEQFF. The CDR3 coding sequence is TGTGCCAGCAGTTTATCGAGGGGAACCCCCTACAATGAGCAGTTCTTC.

The CDR3 protein is CASSPLPTGGIYEQYF. CDR3 in DNA: TGTGCCAGCAGCCCTTTACCTACGGGAGGAATCTACGAGCAGTACTTC. The chain combines TRBV7-9 with TRBJ2-7; 7 bases are shared with TRBD2. Germline V lookup: CDR1 SEHNR, CDR2 FQNEAQ (reference sequence). This CDR3 comprises 16 residues. After removal of 5 bases from V and 3 bases from J, the junction contained 13 bases not matched to a gene.

The chain recombines TRBV27 with TRBJ1-2, with D possibly matching TRBD1 (5 bases). CDR3 length equals 19 residues. Germline V gene data show CDR1 as MNHEY and CDR2 as SMNVEV (reference sequence). V was cut by 1 base and J by 0 bases, with 21 bases left in between. DNA for the CDR3: TGTGCCAGCAGTTTATTCCATGCGTCGGGGCCCGGGGCTAACTATGGCTACACCTTC. This sequence encodes CASSLFHASGPGANYGYTF.

This chain uses TRBV19 with TRBJ2-7; TRBD2 might be the D (5 bases). Germline CDR1 is LNHDA and CDR2 is SQIVND (reference sequence). Trimming removed 2 bases from V and 3 bases from J, with 14 bases in between. The CDR3 has 15 residues. The CDR3 DNA reads TGTGCCAGTAGTATAATGGCCCGAGCGGACTACGAGCAGTACTTC. It codes for CASSIMARADYEQYF.

V gene TRBV7-9 combines with J gene TRBJ2-1, with D possibly TRBD1 on 5 matching bases. Germline CDR1 reads SEHNR; CDR2 reads FQNEAQ (reference sequence). Trimming shortened V by 4 bases and J by 8 bases, and 9 bases separated the two germline ends. The CDR3 runs to 12 residues. The CDR3 DNA reads as TGTGCCAGCAGCTCCCAGGGTTATGAGCAGTTCTTC. It translates to CASSSQGYEQFF.

V gene TRBV4-1 combines with J gene TRBJ2-7, with D perhaps TRBD2 (6 bases). V lost 0 bases and J lost 5, with 14 bases in between. CDR3 length equals 15 residues. Germline V CDR1 and CDR2: MGHRA, YSYEKL. The CDR3 here is CASSQEVRSGDEQYF. The CDR3, as DNA: TGCGCCAGCAGCCAAGAAGTCAGGTCGGGGGACGAGCAGTACTTC.

This chain uses TRBV27 with TRBJ2-2, with 8 bases that match TRBD1. The CDR3 is 14 amino acids. CDR1 is MNHEY and CDR2 is SMNVEV in the germline V gene (reference sequence). The V gene end was trimmed by 6 bases and the J gene end by 4 bases; junction bases not matched to a gene: 4. CDR3 bases: TGTGCCAGCAGGGACAGGGATGTCACCGGGGAGCTGTTTTTT. It codes for CASRDRDVTGELFF.

The rearrangement uses TRBV6-1 and TRBJ1-2; TRBD1 agrees at 10 bases. CDR3 size: 14 residues. Germline assignment: CDR1 MNHNS and CDR2 SASEGT. The V segment lost 5 bases and the J segment 12 bases; nucleotides outside the gene matches: 12. CDR3 loop: CASSTQTGGAADTF. The CDR3 DNA reads as TGTGCCAGCAGTACCCAGACAGGGGGCGCAGCAGACACCTTC.

This sequence joins TRBV27 and TRBJ1-5; D is uncertain. V was shortened by 5 bases and J by 6 bases, with 11 bases between the two germline ends. This CDR3 comprises 13 residues. In germline, CDR1 is MNHEY, CDR2 SMNVEV (reference sequence). The CDR3 loop is CASSEAVSQPQHF. In DNA, the CDR3 is TGTGCCAGCAGTGAGGCCGTATCTCAGCCCCAGCATTTT.

This chain links TRBV4-1 with TRBJ2-5, with D possibly matching TRBD2 (6 bases). Per germline, CDR1 MGHRA and CDR2 YSYEKL. The V end lost 1 base, the J end lost 4 bases, and 13 bases lay between the germline ends. The CDR3 covers 15 residues. CDR3 residues: CASSQASGSGETQYF. DNA for the CDR3: TGCGCCAGCAGCCAAGCGTCCGGGAGTGGAGAGACCCAGTACTTC.

Concerning this clone itself: At the DNA level, this CDR3 is encoded by other sequences in the same sample as well. This chain joins TRBV7-3 and TRBJ2-1, with TRBD2 matching over 10 bases. In germline, CDR1 is SGHTA, CDR2 FQGTGA. The length of the CDR3 is 15 residues. V was pared by 5 bases and J by 2 bases, with 3 bases of the junction left unmatched. In nucleotides, the CDR3 is TGTGCCAGCAGCCCCCTAGCGGGGGCCTACAATGAGCAGTTCTTC. Protein sequence: CASSPLAGAYNEQFF.

V usage is TRBV7-9 and J usage is TRBJ1-1; D remains unclear. Germline V lookup: CDR1 SEHNR, CDR2 FQNEAQ (reference sequence). The CDR3 contains 10 residues. Deletions cut 0 bases from V and 11 bases from J, with 4 bases between. The chain's CDR3 is CASSLAGAFF. CDR3 sequence (DNA): TGTGCCAGCAGCTTAGCAGGTGCTTTCTTT.

J is TRBJ2-5 and V is TRBV29-1; 11 nucleotides line up with TRBD1. The CDR3 is 14 residues long. The J segment lost 5 bases and the V segment lost 3 bases, leaving 5 bases of the junction unmatched. CDR1 and CDR2 (germline): SQVTM, ANQGSEA. The CDR3 spells CSVEGQGGLETQYF. The CDR3 DNA follows: TGCAGCGTTGAGGGACAGGGGGGACTGGAGACCCAGTACTTC.

The rearrangement links TRBV19 to TRBJ2-1; the match to TRBD2 covers 7 bases. Trimming removed 4 bases from V and 7 bases from J; junction bases left unmatched: 4. CDR1 is LNHDA, CDR2 SQIVND, per germline (reference sequence). The CDR3 has 13 residues. The CDR3 DNA reads TGTGCCAGTAGTACGGGGGGTTGGAATGAGCAGTTCTTC. This sequence encodes CASSTGGWNEQFF.

This chain connects TRBV6-1 to TRBJ1-2; tentative D call: TRBD1 (6 bases). The V end was cut by 2 bases, the J end by 6 bases, with 16 bases between. This CDR3 region has 15 residues. CDR1 is MNHNS and CDR2 is SASEGT in the germline V gene. CDR3 nucleotides: TGTGCCAGCAGTGAAATGCCGGGACAATCGGATGGCTACACCTTC. It encodes CASSEMPGQSDGYTF.

The V call is TRBV28, the J call TRBJ2-3; the D is unclear. The CDR3 contains 15 residues. Trimming removed 2 bases at V and 0 bases at J, with 9 bases between. The germline V gene has CDR1 MDHEN and CDR2 SYDVKM. For the CDR3, the DNA is TGTGCCAGCAGTTTAGTCGGTACTAGCACAGATACGCAGTATTTT. Translating it yields CASSLVGTSTDTQYF.

On this clone itself: Other DNA sequences in the same sample also yield this CDR3. V gene TRBV28 combines with J gene TRBJ2-7, with D tentatively TRBD2 (5 bases). The CDR3 is 13 amino acids. Germline loops: CDR1 MDHEN, CDR2 SYDVKM. Trimming removed 6 bases from V and 2 bases from J, with 11 bases in between. The CDR3 bases are TGTGCCAGCAGGCCATCCGGGGCCTACGAGCAGTACTTC. It specifies CASRPSGAYEQYF.

The chain combines TRBV5-4 with TRBJ1-2; D might be TRBD1 (5 bases). V dropped 4 bases and J dropped 4 bases, with 17 bases sitting between them. Germline V CDR1 and CDR2: SGHNT, YYREEE (reference sequence). The CDR3 is 15 residues long. CDR3 DNA sequence: TGTGCCAGCAGCAGCGGTCTGGACGGGGGCTATGGCTACACCTTC. It codes for CASSSGLDGGYGYTF.

The chain recombines TRBV4-1 with TRBJ2-5; D is unresolved. Germline CDR1 reads MGHRA; CDR2 reads YSYEKL. The CDR3 is 14 residues long. V was shortened by 0 bases and J by 6 bases, with 11 bases between the two germline ends. CDR3 bases: TGCGCCAGCAGCCAAGATCTAAGGGCAAAGACCCAGTACTTC. Protein sequence: CASSQDLRAKTQYF.

The J gene is TRBJ2-7, the V gene TRBV11-1, with 7 bases lining up with TRBD2. J lost 3 bases, V lost 8 bases, and 1 base had no gene match. Germline CDR1 reads SGHAT; CDR2 reads FQDESV (reference sequence). CDR3 size: 11 residues. CDR3 sequence (DNA): TGTGCCAGCGGGGGGGTCTACGAGCAGTACTTC. As protein: CASGGVYEQYF.

This chain connects TRBV7-6 to TRBJ2-5; 7 bases match TRBD1. The CDR3 is 13 amino acids. Losses at the gene ends were 3 bases for V and 5 bases for J; bases not matched to a gene: 3. Germline loops: CDR1 SGHVS, CDR2 FNYEAQ. CDR3 in amino acids: CASSFDREETQYF. CDR3 coding DNA: TGTGCCAGCAGCTTCGACAGGGAGGAGACCCAGTACTTC.

This chain joins TRBV29-1 and TRBJ1-1; D unclear. The V end was cut by 3 bases, the J end by 5 bases, with 13 bases between. The CDR3 extends over 13 amino acids. Looked up from germline, CDR1 is SQVTM and CDR2 is ANQGSEA. CDR3 in amino acids: CSVDRRGGTEAFF. CDR3 DNA sequence: TGCAGCGTTGATAGGCGGGGAGGGACTGAAGCTTTCTTT.

V and J are TRBV4-1 and TRBJ2-2, with D possibly TRBD1 on 6 matching bases. The CDR3 sequence is 17 residues long. The V end lost 1 base, the J end lost 6 bases, and 18 bases lay between the germline ends. Per germline, CDR1 MGHRA and CDR2 YSYEKL. The CDR3 loop reads CASSQVPGGQRPGELFF. In DNA, the CDR3 is TGCGCCAGCAGCCAAGTCCCGGGCGGACAGAGACCCGGGGAGCTGTTTTTT.